The clone carrying this T cell receptor (beta chain) was observed a few times. No antigen is known for it. These data belong to a study of Graves' ophthalmopathy and Graves' hyperthyroidism. Overall study findings and caveats: A majority of expanded thyroid clonotypes exceeding 0.001 frequency were likewise present in blood. Ophthalmopathy progression was predicted with approximately 64% sensitivity and 72% to 80% specificity.

CDR3 length: 14 amino acids. The V gene lost 5 bases and the J gene lost 6 bases, with 17 bases spanning the gap. Moderately to severely active ophthalmopathy under 3 months, CAS at least 3, NOSPECS at least 4. Amplified TCR beta CDR3 regions were obtained using RNA transcripts as template. HTBI primers primed a first-round RT-PCR, and a second-round multiplex PCR followed. One entry per CDR3 protein results from TCRdb running MiXCR on the multiplex PCR reads. This table holds under 350,000 distinct CDR3 sequences, under 20% found once. The TCR sequence derives from an adult man with Graves' ophthalmopathy. This rearrangement joins TRBV12-3 or TRBV12-4 to TRBJ2-7, with a weak D call TRBD2 (6 bases). The source material was peripheral blood. The CDR3 DNA reads as TGTGCCAGCAGTACGCCCGGGAGAAGGTCCGAGCAGTACTTC. Amino acids: CASSTPGRRSEQYF.